This TCR beta chain was sequenced in a study of beta chain features in type 1 diabetes. This CDR3 region has 14 residues. Looked up from germline, CDR1 is SGHTA and CDR2 is FQGNSA. V dropped 3 bases and J dropped 4; count of bases not matched to a gene: 4. Whole-study results and caveats: The naive, central memory and Treg TCRB repertoires showed an apparent similarity that was greater among patients than among healthy donors.

cDNA synthesis used the whole RNA isolate, giving expressed TCRB sequences. Produced via immunoSEQ multiplex PCR; TCRdb's table is partial and in-frame only. The table shows hundreds of thousands of clones, with roughly 15% occurring only once. The table lists this clone with a few counts. Its antigen remains unidentified. This sequence joins TRBV7-2 and TRBJ1-1; 8 nucleotides line up with TRBD1. The TCR comes from a man between 18 and 35 years old in good health. The specimen sequenced was naive CD4+ T cells from blood. Here the CDR3 DNA reads TGTGCCAGCAGCTTGACAGGGGTTGTCACTGAAGCTTTCTTT. It specifies CASSLTGVVTEAFF.